Listed here are 12 T cell receptor beta chains from one sample, sequenced in a study of vaccination and CD4 T cells after COVID-19 (dated by TCRdb to 2022 to 2024). No cognate antigen is known for these TCRs. Library prep was done by PCR. This sample was sequenced with an Illumina iSeq 100. At the Johns Hopkins FTIC core, DNA from the cultured CD4+ T cells underwent TCR sequencing with the Oncomine TCR Beta short-read assay. The raw public data were reprocessed by TCRdb itself: fastp quality trimming at Q25, MiXCR clonotype calling, in-frame beta chains only. All rows with the same CDR3 protein become a single entry with the most common DNA and genes. The table for this sample lists roughly 8,400 distinct CDR3 sequences; 45% to 55% of them were counted only once. About a tenth of the sample rests with the top ten. Read against the paper, the sample's treatment or condition label means: roughly ten-day PBMC culture with coronavirus spike peptide pools or control peptides (ViraFEST assay). CD4+ T cells from unexposed donors were collected before the COVID-19 pandemic (2011-2018).

Sequenced input: CD4+ T cells from blood, cultured in vitro. The receptor source for this set is a human donor in good health.

This clonotype has more than one count but fewer than ten. The chain combines TRBV28 with TRBJ2-1; a weak D match, TRBD2 (5 bases). V was trimmed by 8 bases and J by 4 bases, leaving 21 bases between them. The CDR3 has 16 residues. Germline assignment: CDR1 MDHEN and CDR2 SYDVKM. The CDR3 coding sequence is TGTGCCAGCCTCCCCTCGGGGTGGGGAGAGTACAATGAGCAGTTCTTC. Amino acids: CASLPSGWGEYNEQFF. Using reference TRBV28 and TRBJ2-1 for the parts outside the CDR3, the full variable domain is DVKVTQSSRYLVKRTGEKVFLECVQDMDHENMFWYRQDPGLGLRLIYFSYDVKMKEKGDIPEGYSVSREKKERFSLILESASTNQTSMYLCASLPSGWGEYNEQFFGPGTRLTVL.

This clonotype was seen a handful of times. The rearrangement joins TRBV7-9 to TRBJ1-2; D unresolved. CDR1 is SEHNR, CDR2 FQNEAQ, per germline (reference sequence). This CDR3 comprises 14 residues. With 3 bases removed from V and 0 bases from J, the gap between germline ends came to 8 bases. The CDR3 region is CASSFGLANYGYTF. CDR3 sequence (DNA): TGTGCCAGCAGCTTTGGGCTCGCTAACTATGGCTACACCTTC.

The chain has TRBV20-1 and TRBJ2-1; TRBD2 aligns across 8 bases. V was clipped by 6 bases and J by 8 bases; unmatched bases: 15. The CDR3 runs 15 residues. CDR1 and CDR2 from the germline V gene are DFQATT and SNEGSKA (reference sequence). The CDR3 DNA follows: TGCAGTGCATCGGGAGGAAGCGGGAGATCTGATGAGCAGTTCTTC. This translates into CSASGGSGRSDEQFF.

This clonotype has a handful of counts. The gene calls are TRBV20-1 and TRBJ1-2; 8 nucleotides agree with TRBD1. V was clipped by 5 bases and J by 1 base; unmatched bases: 6. Germline V gene data show CDR1 as DFQATT and CDR2 as SNEGSKA (reference sequence). This CDR3 comprises 14 residues. CDR3 sequence reads: CSAPGQGFNYGYTF. In nucleotides, the CDR3 is TGCAGTGCTCCAGGACAGGGCTTTAACTATGGCTACACCTTC.

This clonotype was seen only a few times. The chain links TRBV6-1 to TRBJ1-4; 9 nucleotides align to TRBD1. Germline assignment: CDR1 MNHNS and CDR2 SASEGT. The CDR3 extends over 13 amino acids. The ends lost 6 bases at V and 10 bases at J; junction bases unmatched: 6. DNA for the CDR3: TGTGCCAGCAGCAGGGGACAGGGCGGAAAACTGTTTTTT. Translation: CASSRGQGGKLFF.

The chain has TRBV10-3 and TRBJ2-2; D call uncertain. Germline-derived CDR1 and CDR2 are ENHRY and SYGVKD. Between the trimmed V and J ends, which lost 4 bases and 7 bases, there was a span of 10 bases. This CDR3 comprises 13 residues. CDR3 in amino acids: CAISVAPLGELFF. The DNA of the CDR3 is TGTGCCATCAGTGTGGCACCCCTCGGGGAGCTGTTTTTT.

In its sample, this clonotype was seen once. The chain joins TRBV6-2 or TRBV6-3 to TRBJ2-2, with TRBD2 matching 8 bases. The length of the CDR3 is 14 residues. The germline V gene has CDR1 MNHEY and CDR2 SVGEGT. J was trimmed by 7 bases and V by 7 bases; bases with no gene match: 8. CDR3 DNA: TGTGCCAGCAACACGGGGGGGCGTTTCGGGGAGCTGTTTTTT. Protein sequence: CASNTGGRFGELFF.

The rearrangement joins TRBV20-1 to TRBJ1-2, with 7 bases matching TRBD1. The CDR3 loop spans 14 amino acids. Germline V gene lookup returns CDR1 DFQATT and CDR2 SNEGSKA (reference sequence). The V gene end was trimmed by 1 base and the J gene end by 2 bases; junction bases not matched to a gene: 4. CDR3 nucleotide sequence: TGCAGTGCTAGAGCCCAGGGGGGGAACTATGGCTACACCTTC. This encodes CSARAQGGNYGYTF.

In its sample, this clonotype was seen a few times. V is TRBV10-1 and J is TRBJ1-1, with D perhaps TRBD1 (6 bases). Deletions cut 6 bases from V and 2 bases from J, with 13 bases between. Germline CDR1 is WNHNN and CDR2 is SYGVQD (reference sequence). This CDR3 spans 14 amino acids. The CDR3 DNA reads TGCGCCAGCAGGAGGGGGGCCGCTAACACTGAAGCTTTCTTT. Translation gives CASRRGAANTEAFF.

The CDR3 nucleotides are TGCAGCGTTGGCCAGGGGGGTAACTATGGCTACACCTTC. Protein: CSVGQGGNYGYTF. The chain combines TRBV29-1 with TRBJ1-2; TRBD1 agrees at 7 bases. Germline CDR1 and CDR2: SQVTM and ANQGSEA. This CDR3 spans 13 amino acids. V lost 4 bases to trimming and J lost 1 base; unmatched junction nucleotides: 3.

The rearrangement joins TRBV10-1 to TRBJ1-5; no firm D call. Per germline, CDR1 WNHNN and CDR2 SYGVQD (reference sequence). The CDR3 has 13 amino acids. Trimming pared 2 bases from V and 6 bases from J, leaving 8 bases between. CDR3 nucleotides: TGCGCCAGCAGTGAGGGTGGGCCTCAGCCCCAGCATTTT. Translated, it gives CASSEGGPQPQHF.

The chain has TRBV20-1 and TRBJ1-5, with 8 bases that match TRBD1. The CDR3 totals 13 residues. With 7 bases clipped from V and 5 bases from J, the junction kept 7 bases outside the gene matches. Germline-derived CDR1 and CDR2 are DFQATT and SNEGSKA (reference sequence). The CDR3 reads CSVRQGSDQPQHF. The DNA for the CDR3 is TGCAGTGTAAGACAGGGGTCGGATCAGCCCCAGCATTTT.